What follows describes a single T cell receptor (beta chain). Its antigen is still unknown. This entry is derived from a study of cytomegalovirus exposure and HLA in healthy donors. Findings of the study overall: Sequencing had likely introduced a cluster of highly shared sequence variants as an artifact.

PCR primers comprised 60 Vbeta and 13 Jbeta primers. Sequenced by immunoSEQ multiplex PCR; TCRdb stores in-frame clones only, minus some. Of fewer than 200,000 clones in the sample, around 74% were seen once. The CDR3 covers 17 residues. Unmatched junction bases numbered 15, after V lost 4 bases and J lost 4 bases. Germline-derived CDR1 and CDR2 are LGHNA and YNFKEQ. This rearrangement joins TRBV4-2 to TRBJ2-7; TRBD2 agrees at 8 bases. The TCR was taken from a female donor in good health and CMV-seronegative. Input material: PBMCs. This CDR3 is CASSPHGAGESRYEQYF. For the CDR3, the DNA is TGTGCCAGCAGCCCCCACGGAGCGGGAGAAAGTAGGTACGAGCAGTACTTC.